The rows below give T cell receptor beta chains drawn from one sample of a study of tumor and adjacent non-tumor tissue in lung cancer. One entry per CDR3 protein, called by TCRdb with MiXCR from the multiplex PCR reads. Of roughly 76,000 distinct CDR3 sequences in the sample, roughly 75% were seen once. Sequenced material: lung tumor tissue. The receptors derive from a woman in her 70s with non-small cell lung cancer. The CDR3 runs from the conserved cysteine through the conserved F or W. Each record gives: clone size, J gene, V gene, D gene, CDR3 DNA, CDR3 protein. A D gene is named only where the DNA matches it firmly. The size field is filled for only some rows; it gives once, few, many or a size class.

. TRBJ2-5 TRBV15 . TGTGCCGCCAGCAGAGATGGCCAGAAAGAGACCCAGTACTTC CAASRDGQKETQYF
. TRBJ2-1 TRBV6-1 TRBD2 TGTGTCACCACCACCACGGGAGGTATCAATGAGCAGTTCTTC CVTTTTGGINEQFF
. TRBJ2-7 TRBV5-1 . TGCGCCAGCAGCTTACGGTTGGGGGCTTATAGCGAGCAGTGCTTC CASSLRLGAYSEQCF
. TRBJ2-7 TRBV7-9 TRBD2 TGTGCCAGCAGCTCAAAGCCTCGACTAGCGGGAGGGCGGTACGAGCAGTACTTC CASSSKPRLAGGRYEQYF
few TRBJ2-1 TRBV20-1 . TGCAGTGCTCCCCCAAGAGCCGACAATGAGCAGTTCTTC CSAPPRADNEQFF
few TRBJ1-1 TRBV2 TRBD1 TGTGCCAGCAGTGAAGGACAGGGACCCACTGAAGCTTTCTTT CASSEGQGPTEAFF
few TRBJ2-7 TRBV10-1 . TGCGCCAGCAGTGAAGGGTCTTCCTACGAGCAGTACTTC CASSEGSSYEQYF
. TRBJ1-1 TRBV4-1 . TGCGCCAGCAGCCGCCCGACAGAGAAGACTGAAGCTTTCTTT CASSRPTEKTEAFF
once TRBJ2-7 TRBV12-3/TRBV12-4 . TGTGCCAGCGGCCCCGTCTGGGATGGCTCCTACGAGCAGTACTTC CASGPVWDGSYEQYF
. TRBJ1-3 TRBV7-9 . TGTGGCAGCAGCTCTCCGGTACCCTACTCTGGAAACACCATATATTTT CGSSSPVPYSGNTIYF
. TRBJ1-1 TRBV10-2 . TGCGCCAGCATTGAGTGGAGTACTCTGAGCACTGAAGCTTTCTTT CASIEWSTLSTEAFF
. TRBJ1-3 TRBV4-1 TRBD1 TGCGCCATCAGCCTTACGGCGGACAGGGTTCTAGGTGGAAACACCATATATTTT CAISLTADRVLGGNTIYF
. TRBJ2-7 TRBV6-5 TRBD1 TGTGCCGCCACAGGACAGGATCGCATCGAGCAGTGCTTC CAATGQDRIEQCF
. TRBJ2-1 TRBV6-6 TRBD2 TGTGCCAGCAGTTACAACATAGCGGGAGAGAGCTCCTACAAAGAGCAGTTCTTC CASSYNIAGESSYKEQFF
. TRBJ1-1 TRBV5-1 . TGCCCCAGCAGCGCTCGGGGGAACCTGAACACTGAAGCTTTCTTT CPSSARGNLNTEAFF
few TRBJ2-1 TRBV11-3 . TGTGCCAGCAGCCCCCAGAATGATGAGCAGCTCTTC CASSPQNDEQLF
. TRBJ2-1 TRBV6-6 TRBD2 TGTGACAGCAGAGACCCTGCTAGCGGGAGGGCCTGGGAGCAGTTCTTC CDSRDPASGRAWEQFF
. TRBJ2-1 TRBV6-6 TRBD2 TGTGCCAGCAGTATGGCTTGCGGGAGGTTCTACAATGCGCAGTTCTTC CASSMACGRFYNAQFF
few TRBJ2-3 TRBV18 . TGTGCCAGCTCACCACTCGCCAACACAGATACGCAGTATTTT CASSPLANTDTQYF
. TRBJ2-5 TRBV5-1 . TGCGCCAGCAACTTGGGGTCGGTGGCACAAGAGACCCATTACTTC CASNLGSVAQETHYF
. TRBJ2-7 TRBV11-2 . TGTGCCAGCAGCCCCCTCTGTGGGCAGGTGTACTACGAGCAGTACTTC CASSPLCGQVYYEQYF
. TRBJ2-1 TRBV29-1 . TGCAGCGTTGGACGGGAGTTGATCGTTGAGCAGTTCTTC CSVGRELIVEQFF
once TRBJ2-1 TRBV11-3 TRBD2 TGTGCCAGCAGCCTGAGGACTAGCGGGCTCCCCTACAATGAGCAGTTCTTC CASSLRTSGLPYNEQFF
few TRBJ2-1 TRBV5-1 . TGCGCCTGCAGCCCGCAACTAGTAGGCAATGAGCAGTTCTTC CACSPQLVGNEQFF
. TRBJ2-7 TRBV5-1 . TGCACCAGCAGCTTCCGGGCTAGCGATACCTACGAGCAATACTTC CTSSFRASDTYEQYF
. TRBJ2-7 TRBV7-9 TRBD1 TGTGCCAGCGGCTCTTCCGACAGGGGTATCCTCTACGAGCAGTACTTC CASGSSDRGILYEQYF
. TRBJ1-4 TRBV10-3 . TGTGCCATCAGTGAGAGGGCAATCCGTGAAAAACTGTTTTTT CAISERAIREKLFF
many TRBJ2-1 TRBV5-6 . TGTGCCAGCAGCTTTAGTGCAACCTCCTACAATGAGCAGTTCTTC CASSFSATSYNEQFF
. TRBJ2-7 TRBV10-2 TRBD1 TGCGCCAGCAGTACAGGGGGCCACGAGCAGTGTTTC CASSTGGHEQCF
once TRBJ1-2 TRBV5-5 . TGTGCCAGCAGCATGGAGACCACCCTGGGGTATGGCTACACCTTC CASSMETTLGYGYTF
. TRBJ1-3 TRBV6-5 . TGTGCCAGCAGTTCATCCCCGGACAGCTCTGGAAACACCTTATATTTT CASSSSPDSSGNTLYF
few TRBJ1-2 TRBV6-2/TRBV6-3 . TGTGCCGGCAGTGATTGGAACTACGGCTACACCTTC CAGSDWNYGYTF
. TRBJ2-7 TRBV6-1 . TGTGCCAGCAGTGAAGCGGGGGTGCTGTCATACGGGCAGTACTTC CASSEAGVLSYGQYF
. TRBJ2-1 TRBV7-8 TRBD2 TGTGCCAGCAGCCCAGCGGGAGGGGGGGCGAGTCAGCAGTTCTTC CASSPAGGGASQQFF
. TRBJ2-1 TRBV5-1 . TGCGCCAGCAGCACCCCCGGGACAAACTACAATAAGCAGTTCTTC CASSTPGTNYNKQFF
. TRBJ2-7 TRBV14 TRBD1 TGTGCCATCAGCCTGACCCCGGGACAGGGCTACGAGCAGTACTTC CAISLTPGQGYEQYF
. TRBJ2-7 TRBV29-1 . TGCAGCGTTGTGACTGACGGCCTAGCGGAAAGGGGGGGGCAGTACTTC CSVVTDGLAERGGQYF
many TRBJ2-6 TRBV5-6 . TGTGCCAGCAGCTTGGGCCCGATTGCGGTGGACTCTGGGGCCAACGTCCTGACTTTC CASSLGPIAVDSGANVLTF
. TRBJ1-5 TRBV20-1 . TGCAGTGCTAGAGCGGGGGGGACTGGGGTGCTCCAGCATTTT CSARAGGTGVLQHF
. TRBJ2-1 TRBV5-1 TRBD2 TGCGCCAGCAGCTTGGCGACTAGTGGGAGGGCTAATGGGCAGTTCTTC CASSLATSGRANGQFF
many TRBJ2-7 TRBV6-5 . TGTGCCAGCAGTAAGGACAGCTCCTACGAGCAGTACTTC CASSKDSSYEQYF
. TRBJ1-6 TRBV20-1 . TGCAGTGCTAGAGAAGAACAAGAAAATTCACTCCTCCACTTT CSAREEQENSLLHF
. TRBJ1-1 TRBV6-5 . TGTGCCAGCAGGCCAACAGCAGGGGAACGTTGTAACACTGAAGCTTTCTTT CASRPTAGERCNTEAFF
. TRBJ1-1 TRBV6-5 . TGTGCCAACAGTCTCAATTACGGGATTGAAGCTTTCTTT CANSLNYGIEAFF
. TRBJ2-1 TRBV6-5 . TGTGCCAGCAGAGGTTATTACCTGGATAATGAGCAGTTCTTC CASRGYYLDNEQFF
many TRBJ2-7 TRBV7-8 TRBD1 TGTGCCAGCAGCTGGACAGGCTGGAAATCCGAGCAGTACTTC CASSWTGWKSEQYF
. TRBJ1-2 TRBV29-1 . . CNLVGSGYGCTF
. TRBJ2-7 TRBV6-5 . TGTGCCAACAGTTACTCGGTCCACCAGTTCCACGAGCAGTACTTC CANSYSVHQFHEQYF
many TRBJ2-5 TRBV6-5 TRBD1 TGTGCCAGCAGCCTACAGGGGGCTCAGGGGGAGACCCAGTACTTC CASSLQGAQGETQYF
. TRBJ2-7 TRBV12-3/TRBV12-4 . TGTGCCAGCAGCGCCAGTCCCTCCTACGGGCAGTACTTC CASSASPSYGQYF
many TRBJ2-1 TRBV29-1 TRBD2 TGCAGCGCCCCGACTAGCGGGTCCTACAATGAGCAGTTCTTC CSAPTSGSYNEQFF